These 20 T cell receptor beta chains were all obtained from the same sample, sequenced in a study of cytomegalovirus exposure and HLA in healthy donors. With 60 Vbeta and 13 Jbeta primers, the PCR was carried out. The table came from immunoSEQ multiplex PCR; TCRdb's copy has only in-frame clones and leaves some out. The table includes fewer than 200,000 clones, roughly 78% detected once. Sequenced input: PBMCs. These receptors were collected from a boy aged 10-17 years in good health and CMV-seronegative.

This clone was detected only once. The CDR3 region is CASSPGQYNEKLFF. The CDR3 DNA follows: TGTGCCAGCAGTCCGGGACAGTATAATGAAAAACTGTTTTTT. V is TRBV25-1 and J is TRBJ1-4; 7 bases line up with TRBD1. This CDR3 is built from 14 residues. With V trimmed by 5 bases and J by 4 bases, 4 bases remained unmatched. Germline V gene lookup returns CDR1 MGHDK and CDR2 SYGVNS.

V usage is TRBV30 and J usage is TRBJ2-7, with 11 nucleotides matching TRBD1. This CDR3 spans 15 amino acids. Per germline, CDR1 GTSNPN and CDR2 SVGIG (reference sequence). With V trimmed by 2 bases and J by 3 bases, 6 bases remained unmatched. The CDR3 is CAWSIGGTGGYEQYF. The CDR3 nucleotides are TGTGCCTGGAGTATAGGAGGGACAGGGGGCTACGAGCAGTACTTC.

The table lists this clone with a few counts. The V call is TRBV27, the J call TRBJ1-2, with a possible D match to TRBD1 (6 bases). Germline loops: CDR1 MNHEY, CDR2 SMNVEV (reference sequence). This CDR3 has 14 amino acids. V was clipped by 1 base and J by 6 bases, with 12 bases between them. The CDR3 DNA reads TGTGCCAGCAGTTTATTACCAGGGGCACATGGCTACACCTTC. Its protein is CASSLLPGAHGYTF.

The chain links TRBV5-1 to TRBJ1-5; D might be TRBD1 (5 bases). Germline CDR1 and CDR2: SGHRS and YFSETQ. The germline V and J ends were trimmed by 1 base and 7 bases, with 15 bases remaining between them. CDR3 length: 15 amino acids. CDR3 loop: CASSLTGEGIQPQHF. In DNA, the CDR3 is TGCGCCAGCAGCTTGACGGGGGAAGGTATCCAGCCCCAGCATTTT.

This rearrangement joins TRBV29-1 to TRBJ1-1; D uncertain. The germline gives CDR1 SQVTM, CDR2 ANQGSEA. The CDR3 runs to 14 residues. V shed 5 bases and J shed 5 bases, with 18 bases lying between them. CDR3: CSVRGLLRETEAFF. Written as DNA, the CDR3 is TGCAGCGTTCGTGGCCTCCTAAGGGAGACTGAAGCTTTCTTT.

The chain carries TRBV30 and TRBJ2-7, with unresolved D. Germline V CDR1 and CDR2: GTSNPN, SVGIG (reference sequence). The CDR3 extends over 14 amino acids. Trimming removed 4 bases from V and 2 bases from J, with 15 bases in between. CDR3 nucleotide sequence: TGTGCCTGGAACCCACCCCGCGGTACCTACGAGCAGTACTTC. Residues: CAWNPPRGTYEQYF.

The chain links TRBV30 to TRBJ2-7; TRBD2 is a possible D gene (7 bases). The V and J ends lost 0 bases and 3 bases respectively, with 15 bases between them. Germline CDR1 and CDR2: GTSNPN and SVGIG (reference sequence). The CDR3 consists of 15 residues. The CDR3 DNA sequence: TGTGCCTGGAGTGTAGGGGGGGCAGGGTACTACGAGCAGTACTTC. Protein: CAWSVGGAGYYEQYF.

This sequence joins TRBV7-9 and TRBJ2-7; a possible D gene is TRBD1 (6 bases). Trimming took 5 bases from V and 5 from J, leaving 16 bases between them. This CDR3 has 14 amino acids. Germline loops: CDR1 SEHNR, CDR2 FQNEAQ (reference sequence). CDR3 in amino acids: CASSRRRPGDEQYF. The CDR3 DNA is TGTGCCAGCAGCCGAAGGCGGCCAGGGGACGAGCAGTACTTC. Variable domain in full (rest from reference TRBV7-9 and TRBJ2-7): DTGVSQNPRHKITKRGQNVTFRCDPISEHNRLYWYRQTLGQGPEFLTYFQNEAQLEKSRLLSDRFSAERPKGSFSTLEIQRTEQGDSAMYLCASSRRRPGDEQYFGPGTRLTVT.

The CDR3 here is CVKGSNYGYTF. CDR3 nucleotide sequence: TGTGTAAAGGGGTCCAACTATGGCTACACCTTC. The chain links TRBV30 to TRBJ1-2; D might be TRBD1 (5 bases). This CDR3 comprises 11 residues. Germline lookup yields CDR1 GTSNPN and CDR2 SVGIG (reference sequence).

The CDR3 region is CASSHGTDYNEQFF. The CDR3 coding sequence is TGTGCCAGCAGCCACGGGACTGACTACAATGAGCAGTTCTTC. This chain links TRBV11-1 with TRBJ2-1, with TRBD2 as a possible D gene (6 bases). This CDR3 spans 14 amino acids. V shed 5 bases and J shed 3 bases, with 11 bases lying between them. The V gene's germline CDR1 is SGHAT and CDR2 FQDESV (reference sequence).

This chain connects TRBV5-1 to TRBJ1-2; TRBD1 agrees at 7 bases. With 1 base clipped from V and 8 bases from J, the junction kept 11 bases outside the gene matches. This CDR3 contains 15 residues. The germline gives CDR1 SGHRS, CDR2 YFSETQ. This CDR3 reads CASSLSQGGTSGYTF. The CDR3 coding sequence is TGCGCCAGCAGCTTGTCCCAGGGGGGAACGTCCGGCTACACCTTC.

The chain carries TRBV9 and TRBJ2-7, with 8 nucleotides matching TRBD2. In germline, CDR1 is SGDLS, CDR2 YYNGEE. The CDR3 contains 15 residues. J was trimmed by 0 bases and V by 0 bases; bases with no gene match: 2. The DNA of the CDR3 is TGTGCCAGCAGCGTAGCGGGGGGGAGCTCCTACGAGCAGTACTTC. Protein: CASSVAGGSSYEQYF.

Written as DNA, the CDR3 is TGTGCCAGCAGTTTAGGACAGGGCACTGAAGCTTTCTTT. Translated, it gives CASSLGQGTEAFF. The chain recombines TRBV6-5 with TRBJ1-1; 8 bases match TRBD1. Trimming at V came to 4 bases and at J to 4 bases, leaving 2 bases not matched to a gene. This CDR3 spans 13 amino acids. In germline, CDR1 is MNHEY, CDR2 SVGAGI.

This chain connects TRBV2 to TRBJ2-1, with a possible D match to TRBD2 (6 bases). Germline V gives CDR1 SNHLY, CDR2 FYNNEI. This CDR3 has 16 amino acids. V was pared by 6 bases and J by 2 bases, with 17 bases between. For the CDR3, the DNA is TGTGCCAGCAGATGGGAGGCGCGGACCCCCTACAATGAGCAGTTCTTC. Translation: CASRWEARTPYNEQFF.

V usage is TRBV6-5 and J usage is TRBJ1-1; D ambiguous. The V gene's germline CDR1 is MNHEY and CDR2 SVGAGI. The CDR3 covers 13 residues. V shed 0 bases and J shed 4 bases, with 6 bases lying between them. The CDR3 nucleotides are TGTGCCAGCAGTTACTCGGTTAGCACTGAAGCTTTCTTT. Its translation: CASSYSVSTEAFF.

The chain's CDR3 is CASSTVGGHPNYGYTF. The CDR3 nucleotides are TGTGCCTCTTCCACGGTTGGCGGACACCCCAACTATGGCTACACCTTC. The chain employs TRBV19 and TRBJ1-2, with D possibly being TRBD1 (5 bases). The length of the CDR3 is 16 residues. Germline CDR1 and CDR2: LNHDA and SQIVND (reference sequence). V was pared by 11 bases and J by 2 bases, with 24 bases between. The full variable domain, rest sourced from reference TRBV19 and TRBJ1-2, is DGGITQSPKYLFRKEGQNVTLSCEQNLNHDAMYWYRQDPGQGLRLIYYSQIVNDFQKGDIAEGYSVSREKKESFPLTVTSAQKNPTAFYLCASSTVGGHPNYGYTFGSGTRLTVV.

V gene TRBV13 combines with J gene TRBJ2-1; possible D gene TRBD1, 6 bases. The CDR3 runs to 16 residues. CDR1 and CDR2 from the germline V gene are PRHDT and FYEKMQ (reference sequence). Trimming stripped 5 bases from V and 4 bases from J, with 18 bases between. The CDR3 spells CASSLLVGQYYNEQFF. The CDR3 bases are TGTGCCAGCAGCCTCTTGGTAGGACAGTATTACAATGAGCAGTTCTTC.

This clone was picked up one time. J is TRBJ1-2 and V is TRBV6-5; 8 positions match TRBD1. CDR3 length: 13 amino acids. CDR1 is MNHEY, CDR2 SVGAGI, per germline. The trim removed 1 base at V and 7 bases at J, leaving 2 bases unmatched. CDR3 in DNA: TGTGCCAGCAGTTACTATGGGACAGGTGGCTACACCTTC. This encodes CASSYYGTGGYTF.

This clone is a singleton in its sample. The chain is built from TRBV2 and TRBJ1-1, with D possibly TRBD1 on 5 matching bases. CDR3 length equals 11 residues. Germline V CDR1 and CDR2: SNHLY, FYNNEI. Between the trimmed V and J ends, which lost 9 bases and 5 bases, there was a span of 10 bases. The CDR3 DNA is TGTGCCAGTTTCCAGGGTACTGAAGCTTTCTTT. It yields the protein CASFQGTEAFF.

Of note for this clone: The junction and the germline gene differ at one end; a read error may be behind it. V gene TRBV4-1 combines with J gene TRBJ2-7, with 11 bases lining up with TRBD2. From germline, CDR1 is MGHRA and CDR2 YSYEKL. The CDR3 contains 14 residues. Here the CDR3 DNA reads TGCGCCAGCAGCCAAGTAGGGCCGGGACTAGCGGAAAACTTC. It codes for CASSQVGPGLAENF.